A selection of T cell receptor beta chains follows, all from one sample in a study of blood T cell repertoires in COVID-19. Clones were read by immunoSEQ multiplex PCR, and TCRdb kept only the in-frame ones, dropping some. Of about 280,000 clones listed, 89% were seen once; the top ten hold around 2.1%. Sequences were obtained from peripheral blood. All receptors derive from a man aged 50-60 years with acute or convalescent COVID-19. CDR3s include the opening cysteine and the closing phenylalanine or tryptophan. A D gene is named only where the DNA matches it firmly.

J: TRBJ1-2
V: TRBV5-6
length: 15
D: .
DNA: TGTGCCAGCAGCTTGGCCTGGTCAGGGTGGATCGGCTACACCTTC
CDR3: CASSLAWSGWIGYTF

J: TRBJ1-4
V: TRBV19
length: 14
D: .
DNA: TGTGCCAGTACCCCCCTGGGGACTGGGGAAAAACTGTTTTTT
CDR3: CASTPLGTGEKLFF

J: TRBJ2-1
V: TRBV7-2
length: 14
D: .
DNA: TGTGCCAGCAGCTTAGCAAGGGGGTGGAATGAGCAGTTCTTC
CDR3: CASSLARGWNEQFF

J: TRBJ2-5
V: TRBV5-1
length: 14
D: .
DNA: TGCGCCAGCAGCCTGGGGGCTAGCATGGAGACCCAGTACTTC
CDR3: CASSLGASMETQYF

J: TRBJ1-2
V: TRBV12-3/TRBV12-4
length: 13
D: TRBD1
DNA: TGTGCCAGCAGGACCGGGACAGGCTATGGCTACACCTTC
CDR3: CASRTGTGYGYTF

J: TRBJ1-1
V: TRBV6-5
length: 14
D: .
DNA: TGTGCCAGCGGTCCGGGAGGGATGAACACTGAAGCTTTCTTT
CDR3: CASGPGGMNTEAFF

J: TRBJ1-2
V: TRBV29-1
length: 12
D: .
DNA: TGCAGCGGTTTCGCAGCTAACTATGGCTACACCTTC
CDR3: CSGFAANYGYTF

J: TRBJ2-2
V: TRBV25-1
length: 15
D: .
DNA: TGTGCCAGCAGTGATGCCAGGGGGGTTACCGGGGAGCTGTTTTTT
CDR3: CASSDARGVTGELFF

J: TRBJ1-1
V: TRBV24-1
length: 13
D: .
DNA: TGTGCCACCAGTGCAGGACAGTTCACTGAAGCTTTCTTT
CDR3: CATSAGQFTEAFF

J: TRBJ2-7
V: TRBV20-1
length: 11
D: .
DNA: TGCAGTGCTAGATCAGGCCACGAGCAGTACTTC
CDR3: CSARSGHEQYF

J: TRBJ1-6
V: TRBV5-1
length: 15
D: .
DNA: TGCGCCAGCAGCTCCCGGAGGGGCAGGGATTCACCCCTCCACTTT
CDR3: CASSSRRGRDSPLHF

J: TRBJ2-7
V: TRBV5-8
length: 15
D: TRBD2
DNA: TGTGCCAGCAGCTTAGGTCTAGCGGGGGGCTACGAGCAGTACTTC
CDR3: CASSLGLAGGYEQYF

J: TRBJ1-1
V: TRBV5-1
length: 14
D: .
DNA: TGCGCCAGCAGCAAAGCGGGGCCGAACACTGAAGCTTTCTTT
CDR3: CASSKAGPNTEAFF

J: TRBJ2-7
V: TRBV4-1
length: 17
D: TRBD2
DNA: TGCGCCAGCAGCCAAGATTGGCCGCGGGGGGGCCCCTACGAGCAGTACTTC
CDR3: CASSQDWPRGGPYEQYF

J: TRBJ1-5
V: TRBV24-1
length: 16
D: .
DNA: TGTGCCACCAGTGACTCCAAACAGGGTAGCAATCAGCCCCAGCATTTT
CDR3: CATSDSKQGSNQPQHF

J: TRBJ1-1
V: TRBV4-1
length: 14
D: .
DNA: TGCGCCAGCAGCCAAGATCGGGGTCGGACTGAAGCTTTCTTT
CDR3: CASSQDRGRTEAFF

J: TRBJ1-2
V: TRBV6-1
length: 16
D: .
DNA: TGTGCCAGCAGTGATGGGGGCGCGAGGACTAACTATGGCTACACCTTC
CDR3: CASSDGGARTNYGYTF

J: TRBJ1-5
V: TRBV29-1
length: 12
D: .
DNA: TGCAGCGTTGACGGCGGGGATCAGCCCCAGCATTTT
CDR3: CSVDGGDQPQHF

J: TRBJ2-2
V: TRBV30
length: 14
D: .
DNA: TGTGCCTGGAGAGGGCAGGGGTTAGACGGGGAGCTGTTTTTT
CDR3: CAWRGQGLDGELFF

J: TRBJ2-3
V: TRBV10-3
length: 14
D: .
DNA: TGTGCCATCAGGAACAGTCTTAACGCAGATACGCAGTATTTT
CDR3: CAIRNSLNADTQYF

J: TRBJ2-5
V: TRBV5-4
length: 16
D: .
DNA: TGTGCCAGCAGCTTCGGACAGTTACCATCTCAGGAGACCCAGTACTTC
CDR3: CASSFGQLPSQETQYF

J: TRBJ1-1
V: TRBV5-4
length: 16
D: .
DNA: TGTGCCAGCAGCCTCCCTTCGCGGCGGATGAACACTGAAGCTTTCTTT
CDR3: CASSLPSRRMNTEAFF

J: TRBJ1-2
V: TRBV4-1
length: 14
D: TRBD1
DNA: TGCGCCAGCAGCCAGACCAGGGGGTCCTATGGCTACACCTTC
CDR3: CASSQTRGSYGYTF

J: TRBJ1-1
V: TRBV9
length: 14
D: .
DNA: TGTGCCAGCAGGCGGTCCACCTCGAACACTGAAGCTTTCTTT
CDR3: CASRRSTSNTEAFF

J: TRBJ1-2
V: TRBV19
length: 16
D: .
DNA: TGTGCCAGTAGTATTGGCCAGGGCTTTTTCTACTATGGCTACACCTTC
CDR3: CASSIGQGFFYYGYTF

J: TRBJ2-3
V: TRBV18
length: 16
D: .
DNA: TGTGCCAGCTCACCACCGGGACAAGGACCGGCAGATACGCAGTATTTT
CDR3: CASSPPGQGPADTQYF